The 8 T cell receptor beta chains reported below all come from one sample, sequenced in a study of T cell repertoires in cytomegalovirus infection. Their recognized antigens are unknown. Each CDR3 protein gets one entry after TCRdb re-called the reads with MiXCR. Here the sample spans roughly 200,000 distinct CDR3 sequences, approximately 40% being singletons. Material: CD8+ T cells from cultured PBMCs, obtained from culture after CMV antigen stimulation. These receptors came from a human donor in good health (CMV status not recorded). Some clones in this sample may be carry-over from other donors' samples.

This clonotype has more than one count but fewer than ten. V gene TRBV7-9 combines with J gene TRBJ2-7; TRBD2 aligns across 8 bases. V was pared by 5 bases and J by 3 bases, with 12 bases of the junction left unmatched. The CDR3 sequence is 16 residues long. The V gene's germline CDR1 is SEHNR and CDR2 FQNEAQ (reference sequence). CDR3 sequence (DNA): TGTGCCAGCAGCCCGCGGACACCGGGACTAGTCTACGAGCAGTACTTC. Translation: CASSPRTPGLVYEQYF.

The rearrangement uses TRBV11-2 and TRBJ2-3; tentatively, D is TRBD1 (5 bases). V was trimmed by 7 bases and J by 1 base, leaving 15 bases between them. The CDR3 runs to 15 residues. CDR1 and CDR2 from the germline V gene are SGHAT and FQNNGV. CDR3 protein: CASTEGVRGTDTQYF. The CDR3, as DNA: TGTGCCAGCACCGAAGGGGTTCGGGGCACAGATACGCAGTATTTT.

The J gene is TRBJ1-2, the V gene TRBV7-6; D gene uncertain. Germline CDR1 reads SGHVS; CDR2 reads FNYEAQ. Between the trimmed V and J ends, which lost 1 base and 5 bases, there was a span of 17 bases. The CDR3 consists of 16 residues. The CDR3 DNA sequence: TGTGCCAGCAGCTTAGGGGAGGGCGATTGGCAATATGGCTACACCTTC. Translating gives CASSLGEGDWQYGYTF.

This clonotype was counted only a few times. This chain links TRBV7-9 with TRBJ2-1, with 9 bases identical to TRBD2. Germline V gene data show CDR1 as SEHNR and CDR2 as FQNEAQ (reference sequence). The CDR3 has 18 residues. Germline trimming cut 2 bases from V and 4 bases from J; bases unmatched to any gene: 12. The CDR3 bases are TGTGCCAGCAGCTTACGTCTAGCGGGACCCGGGGGATACAATGAGCAGTTCTTC. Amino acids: CASSLRLAGPGGYNEQFF.

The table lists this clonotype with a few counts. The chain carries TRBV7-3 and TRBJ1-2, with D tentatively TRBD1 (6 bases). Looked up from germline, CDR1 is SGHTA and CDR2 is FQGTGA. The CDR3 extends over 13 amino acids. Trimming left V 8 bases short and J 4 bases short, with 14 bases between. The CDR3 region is CASLRGEGYGYTF. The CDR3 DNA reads TGTGCCAGCTTGAGGGGGGAGGGCTATGGCTACACCTTC.

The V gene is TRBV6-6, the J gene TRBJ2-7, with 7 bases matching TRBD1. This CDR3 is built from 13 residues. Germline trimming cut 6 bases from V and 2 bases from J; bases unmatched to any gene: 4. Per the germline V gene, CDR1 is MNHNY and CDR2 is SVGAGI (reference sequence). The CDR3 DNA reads TGTGCCAGCAGAGACAGGGCTACCTACGAGCAGTACTTC. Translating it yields CASRDRATYEQYF.

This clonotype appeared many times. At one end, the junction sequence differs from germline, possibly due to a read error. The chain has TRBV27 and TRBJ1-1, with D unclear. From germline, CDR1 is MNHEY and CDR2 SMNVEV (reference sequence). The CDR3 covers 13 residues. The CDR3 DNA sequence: TGCGCCAGCAGCTTGGCGGGGAACACTGAAGCTTTCTTT. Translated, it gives CASSLAGNTEAFF.

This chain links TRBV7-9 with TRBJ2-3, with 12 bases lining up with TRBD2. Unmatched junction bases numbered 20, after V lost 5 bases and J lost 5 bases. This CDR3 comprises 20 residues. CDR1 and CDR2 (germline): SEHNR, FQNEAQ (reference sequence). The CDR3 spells CASSPRGGDLAGGPRDTQYF. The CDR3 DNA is TGTGCCAGCAGCCCTAGAGGCGGTGATCTAGCGGGGGGGCCTAGAGATACGCAGTATTTT.